This T cell receptor beta chain came from a study of blood T cell repertoires in COVID-19. Overall study context: The origin of the acute and convalescent COVID-19 samples was the United States, Italy and Spain. The cDNA or gDNA used as material had been derived from T cells, B-cell-depleted T cells, or PBMCs.

Authors' methods: The assay estimated nucleated cells by amplifying reference gene primers. Assay used: immunoSEQ multiplex PCR; TCRdb lists only in-frame clones, some missing. That table is the source of V, J and clone size, and D and trimming were worked out from the DNA. The sample includes 150,000 to 200,000 clones, 80% to 90% of them seen just once. From germline, CDR1 is SGHNT and CDR2 YYREEE (reference sequence). V was pared by 3 bases and J by 3 bases, with 14 bases between. The CDR3 consists of 15 residues. Sequenced sample: peripheral blood. The source is a man aged 55-75 years with acute or convalescent COVID-19. The chain employs TRBV5-4 and TRBJ2-3, with a weak D call TRBD2 (6 bases). CDR3 region: CASSYRRGATDTQYF. CDR3 bases: TGTGCCAGCAGCTACAGGAGGGGCGCGACAGATACGCAGTATTTT.